The entry below describes one T cell receptor beta chain. Per the original methods: The assay estimated nucleated cells by amplifying reference gene primers. The method was immunoSEQ multiplex PCR; TCRdb's version includes in-frame clones alone and lacks a portion of them. V, J and clone size were drawn from that table, and D and trimming were deduced from the DNA. The repertoire holds about 300,000 clones, with 85% as singletons. The CDR3 has 14 amino acids. V gave up 6 bases and J gave up 5 bases; unmatched junction bases: 9. Germline V lookup: CDR1 SNHLY, CDR2 FYNNEI. These data belong to a study of blood T cell repertoires in COVID-19. Across the study: Samples representing acute and convalescent COVID-19 were sourced from the United States, Italy and Spain. Nucleic acid was either cDNA or gDNA, and it came from T cells, B-cell-depleted T cells, or PBMCs.

This chain connects TRBV2 to TRBJ2-5; 7 bases line up with TRBD1. The sequencing sample was made of peripheral blood. This receptor was taken from a human donor in a cohort sampled during active COVID-19. The DNA of the CDR3 is TGTGCCAGCAGCAGACAGGGTCTGTGGGAGACCCAGTACTTC. This gives the protein CASSRQGLWETQYF.